The 9 T cell receptor beta chains reported below all come from one sample, sequenced in a study of T cells after yellow fever vaccination. TCRdb passed the 5' RACE reads through MiXCR, listing each CDR3 protein once. The sample contains around 320,000 distinct CDR3 sequences, less than 9.5% of which appear only once. The starting material was CD4+ T cells sorted from PBMCs, obtained 5 days after the yellow fever booster vaccination. These receptors all come from a man aged 18 to 29 who received the YFV17D yellow fever vaccine.

This clonotype has a count of ten or more. V gene TRBV5-1 combines with J gene TRBJ2-1; no clear D gene. Deletions cut 4 bases from V and 0 bases from J, with 11 bases between. Germline CDR1 reads SGHRS; CDR2 reads YFSETQ. The CDR3 has 15 amino acids. The CDR3 DNA sequence: TGCGCCAGCAGCCCAACACCCAGCTCCTACAATGAGCAGTTCTTC. It codes for CASSPTPSSYNEQFF.

The J gene is TRBJ2-3, the V gene TRBV11-2; D gene ambiguous. The CDR3 runs 14 residues. Trimming left V 7 bases short and J 2 bases short, with 13 bases between. Per germline, CDR1 SGHAT and CDR2 FQNNGV. Here the CDR3 reads CASTQTSYTDTQYF. CDR3 coding DNA: TGTGCCAGCACCCAGACCTCCTACACAGATACGCAGTATTTT. The full variable domain, in which reference TRBV11-2 and TRBJ2-3 provide the parts outside the CDR3, is EAGVAQSPRYKIIEKRQSVAFWCNPISGHATLYWYQQILGQGPKLLIQFQNNGVVDDSQLPKDRFSAERLKGVDSTLKIQPAKLEDSAVYLCASTQTSYTDTQYFGPGTRLTVL.

CDR3: CASSPRGGDNEQFF. In DNA, the CDR3 is TGCGCCAGCAGCCCACGGGGGGGGGACAATGAGCAGTTCTTC. The chain couples TRBV4-3 to TRBJ2-1; 8 nucleotides match TRBD2. J lost 5 bases, V lost 4 bases, and 4 bases had no gene match. Germline CDR1 reads LGHNA; CDR2 reads YSLEER. The CDR3 covers 14 residues.

This clonotype was counted at least ten times. The V and J genes are TRBV3-1 and TRBJ2-1, with 9 bases matching TRBD2. J was trimmed by 7 bases and V by 8 bases; bases with no gene match: 12. Germline V lookup: CDR1 LGHDT, CDR2 YNNKEL (reference sequence). CDR3 length: 15 residues. Written as DNA, the CDR3 is TGTGCCAGCGAATGGGGTAGCGGGGGAGGAAATGAGCAGTTCTTC. Protein: CASEWGSGGGNEQFF.

This clonotype was seen many times. The CDR3 DNA sequence: TGTGCCAGCAGCCCTAGGACAGGAGAGACCCAGTACTTC. It encodes CASSPRTGETQYF. V is TRBV7-9 and J is TRBJ2-5; 7 positions agree with TRBD1. The CDR3 has 13 amino acids. J lost 4 bases, V lost 5 bases, and 4 bases had no gene match. Germline V gene lookup returns CDR1 SEHNR and CDR2 FQNEAQ (reference sequence).

This clonotype was picked up a small number of times. The chain joins TRBV5-1 to TRBJ2-1, with TRBD1 as a possible D gene (6 bases). Germline V gene sequence: CDR1 SGHRS, CDR2 YFSETQ. Between the trimmed V and J ends, which lost 0 bases and 2 bases, there was a span of 15 bases. There are 17 residues in the CDR3. For the CDR3, the DNA is TGCGCCAGCAGCTTGGCAACCGGGACAAATACCTACAATGAGCAGTTCTTC. Its translation: CASSLATGTNTYNEQFF.

This clonotype came up a few times. V gene TRBV3-1 combines with J gene TRBJ1-5; D call uncertain. Germline V CDR1 and CDR2: LGHDT, YNNKEL (reference sequence). There are 13 residues in the CDR3. Between the trimmed V and J ends, which lost 1 base and 11 bases, there was a span of 12 bases. CDR3 in DNA: TGTGCCAGCAGCCAAGCTGAGGGTGGGGCCCAGCATTTT. Its protein is CASSQAEGGAQHF.

The chain is built from TRBV5-1 and TRBJ1-1, with 8 positions matching TRBD1. The V segment lost 0 bases and the J segment 10 bases; nucleotides outside the gene matches: 8. The CDR3 runs to 14 residues. Germline V lookup: CDR1 SGHRS, CDR2 YFSETQ. The CDR3 DNA sequence: TGCGCCAGCAGCTTGGTGGTTAAAGGACAGGGAGCTTTCTTT. This codes for CASSLVVKGQGAFF.

This clonotype was seen many times. The J gene is TRBJ2-3, the V gene TRBV5-1; 10 positions agree with TRBD2. The CDR3 covers 17 residues. The germline gives CDR1 SGHRS, CDR2 YFSETQ. Trimming cost V 7 bases and J 5 bases; bases outside gene matches: 16. This CDR3 is CASGVGPERGGLDTQYF. The CDR3 DNA reads as TGCGCCAGCGGCGTCGGACCGGAGCGGGGGGGCTTAGATACGCAGTATTTT.